Below are 9 T cell receptor beta chains sequenced from a single sample in a study of cytomegalovirus exposure and HLA in healthy donors. PCR employed 60 Vbeta and 13 Jbeta primers. This table comes from immunoSEQ multiplex PCR, and its TCRdb copy is limited to in-frame clones, with some not included. The repertoire holds tens of thousands of clones, with roughly 64% as singletons. Sequencing input: PBMCs. The receptors stem from a middle-aged man in good health and CMV-seropositive.

The rearrangement joins TRBV28 to TRBJ2-1; 16 bases fit TRBD2. The CDR3 is 18 amino acids. Unmatched junction bases numbered 8, after V lost 5 bases and J lost 4 bases. Germline values: CDR1 MDHEN, CDR2 SYDVKM. The CDR3: CASSQTGLAGGSYNEQFF. The DNA of the CDR3 is TGTGCCAGCAGTCAGACGGGACTAGCGGGAGGGTCGTACAATGAGCAGTTCTTC.

The chain uses TRBV27 and TRBJ1-2; the D is unclear. CDR3 size: 12 residues. CDR1 is MNHEY and CDR2 is SMNVEV in the germline V gene (reference sequence). V lost 2 bases, J lost 5 bases, and 6 bases lay in between. This CDR3 is CASSLSGYGYTF. DNA of the CDR3: TGTGCCAGCAGTTTAAGCGGTTATGGCTACACCTTC.

The chain carries TRBV7-9 and TRBJ1-5, with 12 positions matching TRBD1. Germline V gene lookup returns CDR1 SEHNR and CDR2 FQNEAQ (reference sequence). CDR3 length equals 16 residues. J gave up 9 bases and V 1 base, and 7 bases lay outside the gene matches. Here the CDR3 reads CASSLEGTGGPRPQHF. The CDR3 DNA is TGTGCCAGCAGCTTAGAGGGGACAGGGGGCCCACGGCCCCAGCATTTT. The full variable domain, with the rest looked up from reference TRBV7-9 and TRBJ1-5, is DTGVSQNPRHKITKRGQNVTFRCDPISEHNRLYWYRQTLGQGPEFLTYFQNEAQLEKSRLLSDRFSAERPKGSFSTLEIQRTEQGDSAMYLCASSLEGTGGPRPQHFGDGTRLSIL.

This clone was recorded a few times. The rearrangement uses TRBV6-1 and TRBJ1-1, with D hard to call. The length of the CDR3 is 16 residues. Germline CDR1 MNHNS, CDR2 SASEGT. Between the trimmed V and J ends, which lost 4 bases and 3 bases, there was a span of 18 bases. In nucleotides, the CDR3 is TGTGCCAGCAGTGGCGGTGGGTGGGGAGGTGACACTGAAGCTTTCTTT. This translates into CASSGGGWGGDTEAFF.

V is TRBV7-6 and J is TRBJ2-2, with TRBD1 matching over 10 bases. V lost 6 bases to trimming and J lost 4 bases; unmatched junction nucleotides: 8. Germline-derived CDR1 and CDR2 are SGHVS and FNYEAQ. This CDR3 contains 16 residues. CDR3 coding DNA: TGTGCCAGCAGTCCGGGACAGGGGATGGGCACCGGGGAGCTGTTTTTT. Encoded protein: CASSPGQGMGTGELFF.

The rearrangement joins TRBV5-6 to TRBJ1-5; TRBD1 might be the D (6 bases). Germline CDR1 is SGHDT and CDR2 is YYEEEE. V was cut by 1 base and J by 4 bases, with 15 bases left in between. This CDR3 is built from 16 residues. CDR3 loop: CASSLRGTGRNQPQHF. CDR3 bases: TGTGCCAGCAGCTTGAGGGGTACAGGGCGAAATCAGCCCCAGCATTTT.

This clone has a single count. The junction differs from germline at one of its ends, possibly a read error. The chain employs TRBV19 and TRBJ1-2; tentative D call: TRBD1 (6 bases). The germline V gene has CDR1 LNHDA and CDR2 SQIVND (reference sequence). The CDR3 runs 14 residues. CDR3 residues: CASSRPGANYGYTF. The CDR3 DNA reads TGTGCCAGCAGTAGACCAGGGGCTAACTATGGCTACACCTTC.

V usage is TRBV28 and J usage is TRBJ1-1; D is perhaps TRBD1 (5 bases). The length of the CDR3 is 14 residues. Looked up from germline, CDR1 is MDHEN and CDR2 is SYDVKM. V shed 7 bases and J shed 4 bases, with 16 bases lying between them. CDR3 nucleotide sequence: TGTGCCAGCACCCCCGGGGGGGAGGTCACTGAAGCTTTCTTT. Residues: CASTPGGEVTEAFF.

This chain links TRBV15 with TRBJ2-7, with 7 positions matching TRBD1. The CDR3 contains 14 residues. Germline CDR1 and CDR2: LNHNV and YYDKDF (reference sequence). V was clipped by 1 base and J by 5 bases; unmatched bases: 5. The CDR3 spells CATSRAQGVDEQYF. Here the CDR3 DNA reads TGTGCCACCAGCAGAGCCCAGGGGGTTGACGAGCAGTACTTC.